This T cell receptor (beta chain) was sequenced in a study of spatial heterogeneity in lung cancer. Background on the study: Alpha-chain sequences were consistently detected less often than beta-chain sequences. Within raw reads, each unique TCR and UMI combination appeared on average more than ten times. Whole-study results and caveats: Expanded tumor TCRs that were ubiquitous appeared in blood more at resection than follow-up.

The time point: sample taken at primary tumor resection. TCRs were sequenced from unsorted whole RNA of tumor, nontumor lung or PBMC. The donor group consisted of roughly 70 patients who had untreated, early-stage non-small cell lung cancer. This clonotype was recorded many times. Its antigen is unidentified. The V gene lost 5 bases and the J gene lost 2 bases, with 13 bases spanning the gap. This CDR3 has 15 residues. CDR1 and CDR2 (germline): SGHTA, FQGTGA. TCRdb reanalysed the 5' RACE reads using MiXCR and keeps one entry per CDR3 protein. Here the sample spans about 23,000 distinct CDR3 sequences, roughly 4.5% being singletons.

This TCR was sampled from a male donor with early-stage non-small cell lung cancer. The sample was PBMCs, taken at surgery. This chain links TRBV7-3 with TRBJ2-1, with a weak D call TRBD1 (6 bases). CDR3 coding DNA: TGTGCCAGCAGCGTTACCAGGGGCACCTACAATGAGCAGTTCTTC. Its translation is CASSVTRGTYNEQFF.